Each of the 31 T cell receptor beta chains below was sequenced from the same sample in a study of PD-L1 blockade in urothelial cancer. This sample's time point: pretreatment peripheral blood. Some clones are missing from TCRdb's copy, which holds only in-frame ones; the method was immunoSEQ multiplex PCR. The data contain about 52,000 clones, more than 75% of them seen just once; the ten biggest clones take up 1% to 1.5%. The specimen was PBMCs, collected around atezolizumab (anti-PD-L1) treatment. These receptors were taken from a man in his fifties with urothelial cancer.

The V gene is TRBV2, the J gene TRBJ1-1; TRBD1 agrees at 11 bases. V gave up 4 bases and J gave up 5 bases; unmatched junction bases: 6. The CDR3 covers 15 residues. Germline V gives CDR1 SNHLY, CDR2 FYNNEI. The CDR3, as DNA: TGTGCCAGCAGTGGAATAGGGGACAGGGGGACTGAAGCTTTCTTT. This encodes CASSGIGDRGTEAFF.

V is TRBV5-1 and J is TRBJ2-1, with 10 bases identical to TRBD1. V shed 0 bases, J shed 7 bases, and the junction held 7 bases outside the gene matches. The length of the CDR3 is 16 residues. The V gene's germline CDR1 is SGHRS and CDR2 YFSETQ. CDR3 sequence (DNA): TGCGCCAGCAGCTTGGAAGGGACAGGGGAGGGGAATGAGCAGTTCTTC. It codes for CASSLEGTGEGNEQFF.

The rearrangement joins TRBV7-9 to TRBJ1-2, with 8 positions matching TRBD1. Germline CDR1 SEHNR, CDR2 FQNEAQ (reference sequence). Germline trimming cut 4 bases from V and 7 bases from J; bases unmatched to any gene: 11. The CDR3 is 15 amino acids. The CDR3 reads CASSSGTGGYSGYTF. The CDR3 nucleotides are TGTGCCAGCAGCTCCGGGACAGGCGGGTATAGTGGCTACACCTTC.

In regard to this clone: The junction departs from germline at one end; a sequencing error may be responsible. V is TRBV7-7 and J is TRBJ2-5, with D perhaps matching TRBD1 (7 bases). Germline V gene lookup returns CDR1 SSHAT and CDR2 FNYEAQ (reference sequence). There are 17 residues in the CDR3. The chain's CDR3 is CASSRTVRGAFGETQYF. The CDR3 region has the DNA TGTGCTAGCAGCCGTACGGTCAGGGGGGCCTTCGGTGAGACCCAGTACTTC.

Here the CDR3 reads CAWSVGEAYEQYF. The DNA of the CDR3 is TGTGCCTGGAGTGTAGGGGAAGCCTACGAGCAGTACTTC. This sequence joins TRBV30 and TRBJ2-7; tentative D call: TRBD1 (5 bases). CDR1 and CDR2 (germline): GTSNPN, SVGIG (reference sequence). The length of the CDR3 is 13 residues. Trimming removed 0 bases at V and 2 bases at J, with 8 bases between. The full variable domain, completed using reference TRBV30 and TRBJ2-7, is SQTIHQWPATLVQPVGSPLSLECTVEGTSNPNLYWYRQAAGRGLQLLFYSVGIGQISSEVPQNLSASRPQDRQFILSSKKLLLSDSGFYLCAWSVGEAYEQYFGPGTRLTVT.

The chain links TRBV6-5 to TRBJ2-5; TRBD1 matches at 7 bases. The junction had 8 bases not matched to a gene; V was cut back by 6 bases and J by 4 bases. CDR1 is MNHEY, CDR2 SVGAGI, per germline. CDR3 length equals 14 residues. The chain's CDR3 is CASSRDRVAETQYF. Written as DNA, the CDR3 is TGTGCCAGCAGCAGAGACAGGGTCGCAGAGACCCAGTACTTC.

This chain connects TRBV28 to TRBJ1-2; D call uncertain. Germline loops: CDR1 MDHEN, CDR2 SYDVKM. The CDR3 runs 12 residues. V was clipped by 4 bases and J by 7 bases, with 10 bases between them. CDR3 bases: TGTGCCAGCAGTTCGGGGATCGGTGGCTACACCTTC. Its protein product is CASSSGIGGYTF.

This chain joins TRBV5-4 and TRBJ2-1; 13 positions agree with TRBD2. This CDR3 comprises 19 residues. The ends lost 1 base at V and 7 bases at J; junction bases unmatched: 14. CDR1 and CDR2 from the germline V gene are SGHNT and YYREEE (reference sequence). The CDR3 bases are TGTGCCAGCAGCTTGTGGGCTTTTACTAGCGGGAGGGTTATGAATGAGCAGTTCTTC. It translates to CASSLWAFTSGRVMNEQFF.

The gene calls are TRBV5-4 and TRBJ1-3, with a tentative D call TRBD1 (6 bases). V was trimmed by 4 bases and J by 4 bases, leaving 12 bases between them. Germline V lookup: CDR1 SGHNT, CDR2 YYREEE (reference sequence). The CDR3 has 14 amino acids. CDR3 loop: CASSASGVGNTIYF. The CDR3 bases are TGTGCCAGCAGCGCCTCAGGGGTCGGAAACACCATATATTTT.

The gene calls are TRBV2 and TRBJ2-2; D call uncertain. V lost 4 bases, J lost 7 bases, and 13 bases lay in between. CDR1 and CDR2 from the germline V gene are SNHLY and FYNNEI. This CDR3 contains 14 residues. In DNA, the CDR3 is TGTGCCAGCAGTGTGGCCAGGTTTGGCGGGGAGCTGTTTTTT. Translating gives CASSVARFGGELFF. Combining the CDR3 with reference TRBV2 and TRBJ2-2 gives the whole variable domain EPEVTQTPSHQVTQMGQEVILRCVPISNHLYFYWYRQILGQKVEFLVSFYNNEISEKSEIFDDQFSVERPDGSNFTLKIRSTKLEDSAMYFCASSVARFGGELFFGEGSRLTVL.

The V and J genes are TRBV7-9 and TRBJ1-1; D is ambiguous. The V gene lost 5 bases and the J gene lost 1 base, with 8 bases spanning the gap. Germline lookup yields CDR1 SEHNR and CDR2 FQNEAQ (reference sequence). CDR3 length: 13 amino acids. The DNA for the CDR3 is TGTGCCAGCAGCCAGGAGGCGAACACTGAAGCTTTCTTT. Translated: CASSQEANTEAFF.

The chain joins TRBV6-1 to TRBJ1-5; 7 nucleotides match TRBD1. Germline CDR1 is MNHNS and CDR2 is SASEGT. V lost 4 bases and J lost 0; bases outside the gene matches: 9. This CDR3 has 17 amino acids. The CDR3 sequence: CASSAQGPGISNQPQHF. CDR3 nucleotide sequence: TGTGCCAGCAGTGCACAGGGGCCGGGGATTAGCAATCAGCCCCAGCATTTT.

This chain uses TRBV28 with TRBJ2-1, with 8 bases lining up with TRBD2. This CDR3 contains 15 residues. Losses at the gene ends were 0 bases for V and 10 bases for J; bases not matched to a gene: 8. Germline V gene sequence: CDR1 MDHEN, CDR2 SYDVKM. CDR3 amino acids: CASSLWSGSLSEQFF. DNA of the CDR3: TGTGCCAGCAGTTTATGGAGCGGGAGTCTATCCGAGCAGTTCTTC.

The genes are TRBV28 and TRBJ2-7, with TRBD1 as a possible D gene (5 bases). Germline loops: CDR1 MDHEN, CDR2 SYDVKM. V dropped 6 bases and J dropped 2 bases, with 14 bases sitting between them. The CDR3 runs 14 residues. CDR3 nucleotides: TGTGCCAGCAGGCCAGATAGGGGTCCCTACGAGCAGTACTTC. It specifies CASRPDRGPYEQYF.

The chain uses TRBV4-2 and TRBJ2-1, with a tentative D call TRBD2 (5 bases). The CDR3 length is 14 residues. Germline CDR1 reads LGHNA; CDR2 reads YNFKEQ. V was clipped by 0 bases and J by 10 bases, with 13 bases between them. The CDR3 spells CASSQELTSSEQFF. Here the CDR3 DNA reads TGTGCCAGCAGCCAAGAGCTTACTAGTTCAGAGCAGTTCTTC.

The gene calls are TRBV5-1 and TRBJ2-1; 8 nucleotides align to TRBD1. The junction had 9 bases not matched to a gene; V was cut back by 0 bases and J by 4 bases. The V gene's germline CDR1 is SGHRS and CDR2 YFSETQ. This CDR3 is 17 amino acids long. This chain's CDR3 is CASSLAGQGAGYNEQFF. In DNA form, the CDR3 reads TGCGCCAGCAGCTTGGCCGGGCAGGGGGCCGGATACAATGAGCAGTTCTTC.

The chain has TRBV28 and TRBJ2-1, with D hard to call. Germline V gene data show CDR1 as MDHEN and CDR2 as SYDVKM. With 7 bases removed from V and 6 bases from J, the gap between germline ends came to 25 bases. The CDR3 runs 17 residues. The CDR3 here is CASIGGSLFGIGNEQFF. CDR3 DNA: TGTGCCAGCATTGGCGGATCCCTCTTTGGTATCGGCAATGAGCAGTTCTTC.

About this clone: The same CDR3 is also encoded by other DNA sequences in this sample. The chain combines TRBV2 with TRBJ2-2; perhaps TRBD1 as D (5 bases). Germline V gene data show CDR1 as SNHLY and CDR2 as FYNNEI. Trimming took 6 bases from V and 6 from J, leaving 11 bases between them. The CDR3 totals 13 residues. The CDR3 DNA is TGTGCCAGCAGCGACAGAGTGCCCGGGGAGCTGTTTTTT. This sequence encodes CASSDRVPGELFF.

The V and J genes are TRBV15 and TRBJ2-3, with 11 bases fitting TRBD2. V was pared by 2 bases and J by 2 bases, with 24 bases of the junction left unmatched. CDR1 and CDR2 (germline): LNHNV, YYDKDF (reference sequence). The CDR3 extends over 23 amino acids. The CDR3 loop reads CATSRPQWGVWRTSGSYTDTQYF. In DNA, the CDR3 is TGTGCCACCAGCAGACCTCAATGGGGTGTTTGGCGGACTAGCGGGTCCTACACAGATACGCAGTATTTT. The whole variable domain, filled in from reference TRBV15 and TRBJ2-3, reads DAMVIQNPRYQVTQFGKPVTLSCSQTLNHNVMYWYQQKSSQAPKLLFHYYDKDFNNEADTPDNFQSRRPNTSFCFLDIRSPGLGDTAMYLCATSRPQWGVWRTSGSYTDTQYFGPGTRLTVL.

Regarding this clone: A junction boundary mismatches the germline segment, possibly from a read error. The chain links TRBV27 to TRBJ2-1, with 7 bases aligning to TRBD2. This CDR3 has 14 amino acids. The germline V gene has CDR1 MNHEY and CDR2 SMNVEV (reference sequence). CDR3 nucleotide sequence: TGTGCCACCAGTGCGGGAGCGGCGTACAATGAGCAGTTCTTC. Protein: CATSAGAAYNEQFF.

This chain joins TRBV4-3 and TRBJ2-1, with TRBD1 matching 8 bases. The CDR3 loop spans 14 amino acids. V was pared by 5 bases and J by 5 bases, with 5 bases of the junction left unmatched. Germline CDR1 and CDR2: LGHNA and YSLEER. The CDR3 coding sequence is TGCGCCAGCAGCGTATACAGGGGGGACAATGAGCAGTTCTTC. It codes for CASSVYRGDNEQFF.

For this clone: Other DNA sequences from this sample encode an identical CDR3 as well. The chain uses TRBV9 and TRBJ2-3; perhaps TRBD2 as D (5 bases). The CDR3 covers 14 residues. Trimming removed 2 bases at V and 0 bases at J, with 7 bases between. The germline CDR1 and CDR2 sequences are SGDLS and YYNGEE. CDR3 residues: CASSVEGSTDTQYF. The CDR3 bases are TGTGCCAGCAGCGTCGAGGGTAGCACAGATACGCAGTATTTT.

The J gene is TRBJ2-2, the V gene TRBV19; TRBD2 agrees at 11 bases. In germline, CDR1 is LNHDA, CDR2 SQIVND (reference sequence). The ends lost 5 bases at V and 7 bases at J; junction bases unmatched: 18. This CDR3 is built from 19 residues. The CDR3 nucleotides read TGTGCCAGTAGTGAATACTCCCCTCGACTAGCGGGGTCCCACGGGGAGCTGTTTTTT. Protein sequence: CASSEYSPRLAGSHGELFF.

The V and J genes are TRBV18 and TRBJ1-6; TRBD1 aligns across 7 bases. The ends lost 3 bases at V and 9 bases at J; junction bases unmatched: 8. The CDR3 sequence is 15 residues long. CDR1 and CDR2 from the germline V gene are KGHSH and LQKENI. CDR3: CASSPGQANGSPLHF. The CDR3 coding sequence is TGTGCCAGCTCACCCGGACAGGCGAATGGTTCACCCCTCCACTTT.

This clone has just one count. In the same sample, other DNA sequences code for this CDR3. V and J are TRBV5-1 and TRBJ2-7, with D hard to call. The CDR3 sequence is 14 residues long. The V end was cut by 1 base, the J end by 1 base, with 9 bases between. Germline-derived CDR1 and CDR2 are SGHRS and YFSETQ. The CDR3: CASSLLSHSYEQYF. The CDR3, as DNA: TGCGCCAGCAGCTTGCTATCCCATTCCTACGAGCAGTACTTC.

This chain joins TRBV28 and TRBJ2-6; a possible D gene is TRBD1 (5 bases). The germline V gene encodes CDR1 MDHEN and CDR2 SYDVKM. The CDR3 is 19 residues long. Trimming removed 3 bases at V and 1 base at J, with 19 bases between. The CDR3 loop reads CASSFPWGLPTSGANVLTF. The CDR3 DNA follows: TGTGCCAGCAGTTTTCCCTGGGGCCTGCCCACATCTGGGGCCAACGTCCTGACTTTC.

This chain links TRBV10-3 with TRBJ2-7, with 13 bases fitting TRBD2. The CDR3 contains 12 residues. Losses at the gene ends were 11 bases for V and 10 bases for J; bases not matched to a gene: 8. Germline V gives CDR1 ENHRY, CDR2 SYGVKD. The CDR3 DNA is TGTGCCCTCGGACTAGCGGGAGTAGATCAGTACTTC. Translated, it gives CALGLAGVDQYF.

This clone occurred a few times. The CDR3 region is CASNSGISGNTIYF. The DNA for the CDR3 is TGTGCCAGCAACTCGGGGATCTCTGGAAACACCATATATTTT. The chain combines TRBV6-1 with TRBJ1-3; no definite D call. CDR3 size: 14 residues. Germline V CDR1 and CDR2: MNHNS, SASEGT. The V gene lost 7 bases and the J gene lost 0 bases, with 10 bases spanning the gap.

The chain links TRBV7-2 to TRBJ2-5; D possibly corresponds to TRBD2 (6 bases). V lost 0 bases, J lost 1 base, and 18 bases lay in between. Germline CDR1 is SGHTA and CDR2 is FQGNSA. The CDR3 sequence is 18 residues long. CDR3 sequence: CASSLAGIGLATQETQYF. The CDR3, as DNA: TGTGCCAGCAGCTTAGCCGGTATAGGGCTAGCGACCCAAGAGACCCAGTACTTC.

This sequence joins TRBV5-8 and TRBJ2-7; D remains ambiguous. This CDR3 is 12 amino acids long. V was cut by 0 bases and J by 4 bases, with 5 bases left in between. CDR1 and CDR2 (germline): SGHTS, YDEGEE. This chain's CDR3 is CASSLVRYEQYF. CDR3 sequence (DNA): TGTGCCAGCAGCTTGGTTCGGTACGAGCAGTACTTC.

This clone was recorded only once. The chain employs TRBV9 and TRBJ2-1, with 9 positions matching TRBD2. V was clipped by 0 bases and J by 6 bases; unmatched bases: 7. The CDR3 has 16 amino acids. The V gene's germline CDR1 is SGDLS and CDR2 YYNGEE. CDR3 region: CASSVGGGGASNEQFF. In DNA, the CDR3 is TGTGCCAGCAGCGTAGGAGGCGGGGGGGCCTCCAATGAGCAGTTCTTC. Filled out from reference TRBV9 and TRBJ2-1, the complete variable domain reads DSGVTQTPKHLITATGQRVTLRCSPRSGDLSVYWYQQSLDQGLQFLIQYYNGEERAKGNILERFSAQQFPDLHSELNLSSLELGDSALYFCASSVGGGGASNEQFFGPGTRLTVL.